A single sample is the source of the 17 T cell receptor beta chains below, sequenced in a study of cytomegalovirus exposure and HLA in healthy donors. Primers: 60 Vbeta forward and 13 Jbeta reverse. Clones were read by immunoSEQ multiplex PCR, and TCRdb kept only the in-frame ones, dropping some. This table holds 200,000 or so clones, roughly 80% found once. The sequenced sample was PBMCs. The receptors shown here come from a man aged 35 to 55 in good health and CMV-seropositive.

The V gene is TRBV5-1, the J gene TRBJ2-5; maybe TRBD1 (5 bases). The V gene lost 0 bases and the J gene lost 3 bases, with 12 bases spanning the gap. In germline, CDR1 is SGHRS, CDR2 YFSETQ. This CDR3 is 15 amino acids long. This CDR3 is CASSLASSGKETQYF. The CDR3 region has the DNA TGCGCCAGCAGCTTGGCATCTTCAGGGAAAGAGACCCAGTACTTC.

V gene TRBV4-1 combines with J gene TRBJ2-7, with 8 bases that match TRBD1. Germline lookup yields CDR1 MGHRA and CDR2 YSYEKL. The CDR3 has 14 amino acids. V gave up 4 bases and J gave up 5 bases; unmatched junction bases: 7. This chain's CDR3 is CASSPWDRRDEQYF. The DNA for the CDR3 is TGCGCCAGCAGCCCGTGGGACAGGCGGGACGAGCAGTACTTC.

The rearrangement joins TRBV6-1 to TRBJ2-7; D remains ambiguous. This CDR3 is 14 amino acids long. From germline, CDR1 is MNHNS and CDR2 SASEGT. The V end was cut by 0 bases, the J end by 4 bases, with 10 bases between. The CDR3 loop is CASSEATTRYEQYF. The CDR3 nucleotides read TGTGCCAGCAGTGAAGCGACAACCCGGTACGAGCAGTACTTC.

This chain joins TRBV6-6 and TRBJ2-7; D not resolved. Germline CDR1 MNHNY, CDR2 SVGAGI (reference sequence). V shed 4 bases and J shed 3 bases, with 13 bases lying between them. The CDR3 is 14 amino acids. CDR3 amino acids: CASSSRPDIYEQYF. The CDR3 region has the DNA TGTGCCAGCAGTTCCCGCCCTGACATCTACGAGCAGTACTTC.

The chain recombines TRBV6-6 with TRBJ2-3; D perhaps matches TRBD1 (5 bases). V lost 6 bases to trimming and J lost 4 bases, with 17 bases between them. The CDR3 sequence is 15 residues long. The germline V gene encodes CDR1 MNHNY and CDR2 SVGAGI (reference sequence). This CDR3 reads CASRLLGRAPDTQYF. Here the CDR3 DNA reads TGTGCCAGCAGGCTACTCGGCAGGGCGCCAGATACGCAGTATTTT.

This clone was detected once. The chain employs TRBV11-3 and TRBJ2-2; D is undetermined. Between the trimmed V and J ends, which lost 5 bases and 1 base, there was a span of 8 bases. Germline V gene lookup returns CDR1 SGHNT and CDR2 YENEEA. There are 14 residues in the CDR3. CDR3 DNA: TGTGCCAGCAGCGTGAGAAGGAACACCGGGGAGCTGTTTTTT. Its translation: CASSVRRNTGELFF.

V is TRBV4-1 and J is TRBJ2-3, with 10 bases aligning to TRBD1. Germline CDR1 and CDR2: MGHRA and YSYEKL. The CDR3 is 17 residues long. Trimming took 0 bases from V and 4 from J; bases not matched to a gene: 7. This CDR3 reads CASSQEAGDRGADTQYF. The CDR3 nucleotides read TGCGCCAGCAGCCAAGAGGCTGGGGACAGGGGAGCAGATACGCAGTATTTT.

The chain links TRBV28 to TRBJ2-2, with 8 bases matching TRBD1. The germline V gene encodes CDR1 MDHEN and CDR2 SYDVKM. J was trimmed by 7 bases and V by 3 bases; bases with no gene match: 4. The CDR3 length is 14 residues. CDR3 region: CASSFQGALGELFF. DNA of the CDR3: TGTGCCAGCAGTTTCCAGGGGGCCCTCGGGGAGCTGTTTTTT.

The CDR3 here is CASNPPALSGQGDEQYF. In nucleotides, the CDR3 is TGTGCCAGCAATCCGCCCGCCTTGTCTGGACAGGGGGACGAGCAGTACTTC. The chain employs TRBV28 and TRBJ2-7; 10 nucleotides agree with TRBD1. This CDR3 has 17 amino acids. The V gene end was trimmed by 7 bases and the J gene end by 5 bases; junction bases not matched to a gene: 17. Looked up from germline, CDR1 is MDHEN and CDR2 is SYDVKM.

This chain links TRBV7-6 with TRBJ1-5; no clear D. Trimming left V 7 bases short and J 5 bases short, with 15 bases between. CDR1 SGHVS and CDR2 FNYEAQ come from the germline V gene. The CDR3 is made up of 14 amino acids. The CDR3 spells CASTEGGPDQPQHF. CDR3 nucleotides: TGTGCCAGCACTGAGGGAGGGCCCGATCAGCCCCAGCATTTT.

In its sample, this clone was seen a few times. The rearrangement links TRBV5-1 to TRBJ2-7; the match to TRBD1 covers 10 bases. The CDR3 loop spans 15 amino acids. The germline V gene encodes CDR1 SGHRS and CDR2 YFSETQ. J lost 3 bases, V lost 1 base, and 4 bases had no gene match. DNA of the CDR3: TGCGCCAGCAGCTTGCTGACAGGGGGCATCTACGAGCAGTACTTC. It codes for CASSLLTGGIYEQYF. The whole variable domain, filled in from reference TRBV5-1 and TRBJ2-7, reads KAGVTQTPRYLIKTRGQQVTLSCSPISGHRSVSWYQQTPGQGLQFLFEYFSETQRNKGNFPGRFSGRQFSNSRSEMNVSTLELGDSALYLCASSLLTGGIYEQYFGPGTRLTVT.

The rearrangement joins TRBV27 to TRBJ2-7; D is perhaps TRBD1 (5 bases). The CDR3 sequence is 14 residues long. The germline V gene has CDR1 MNHEY and CDR2 SMNVEV (reference sequence). V was shortened by 3 bases and J by 5 bases, with 14 bases between the two germline ends. The CDR3 loop reads CASSFTQGPHEQYF. The CDR3 nucleotides are TGTGCCAGCAGTTTTACTCAGGGTCCCCACGAGCAGTACTTC.

The chain joins TRBV9 to TRBJ2-3, with a possible D match to TRBD2 (7 bases). The CDR3 loop spans 15 amino acids. Trimming left V 0 bases short and J 2 bases short, with 10 bases between. Germline V lookup: CDR1 SGDLS, CDR2 YYNGEE. The CDR3 reads CASSVAGGHTDTQYF. The CDR3 DNA is TGTGCCAGCAGCGTAGCGGGGGGACACACAGATACGCAGTATTTT.

This clone was seen a handful of times. J is TRBJ2-7 and V is TRBV6-1; D not resolved. Trimming took 5 bases from V and 0 from J, leaving 8 bases between them. This CDR3 is 13 amino acids long. Germline CDR1 and CDR2: MNHNS and SASEGT. This CDR3 is CASSITGSYEQYF. The CDR3 DNA follows: TGTGCCAGCAGTATCACGGGCTCCTACGAGCAGTACTTC.

This chain links TRBV4-1 with TRBJ2-3; TRBD2 agrees at 7 bases. V dropped 1 base and J dropped 4; count of bases not matched to a gene: 11. CDR1 is MGHRA and CDR2 is YSYEKL in the germline V gene. The CDR3 length is 17 residues. The CDR3 reads CASSQGTTSSGADTQYF. DNA for the CDR3: TGCGCCAGCAGCCAAGGAACGACTAGCTCTGGGGCAGATACGCAGTATTTT.

J is TRBJ1-6 and V is TRBV5-1; 10 positions match TRBD1. Germline V gene data show CDR1 as SGHRS and CDR2 as YFSETQ. The CDR3 spans 15 residues. Losses at the gene ends were 2 bases for V and 8 bases for J; bases not matched to a gene: 4. CDR3 DNA: TGCGCCAGCAGCTTTACCGGGACAGGGGATTCACCCCTCCACTTT. This translates into CASSFTGTGDSPLHF.

The chain couples TRBV19 to TRBJ1-4; D not resolved. This CDR3 contains 13 residues. V dropped 4 bases and J dropped 8 bases, with 11 bases sitting between them. Germline V lookup: CDR1 LNHDA, CDR2 SQIVND (reference sequence). CDR3 sequence reads: CASSRALKEKLFF. The CDR3 DNA reads TGTGCCAGTAGTAGGGCTTTGAAGGAAAAACTGTTTTTT.